This entry lists 15 T cell receptor beta chains sequenced from one sample in a study of early T cells in non-severe SARS-CoV-2 infection. TCRdb passed the 5' RACE reads through MiXCR, listing each CDR3 protein once. The table shows more than 50,000 distinct CDR3 sequences, with 10% to 15% occurring only once. The sequencing input was whole blood. All receptors derive from an adult who was a healthcare worker with PCR-confirmed SARS-CoV-2 infection or an uninfected control (not recorded which).

This clonotype has a handful of counts. This chain uses TRBV6-1 with TRBJ1-1, with D hard to call. The CDR3 is made up of 14 amino acids. V dropped 6 bases and J dropped 1 base, with 12 bases sitting between them. CDR1 and CDR2 from the germline V gene are MNHNS and SASEGT. CDR3 protein: CASRETNKNTEAFF. CDR3 coding DNA: TGTGCCAGCAGGGAGACAAATAAGAACACTGAAGCTTTCTTT.

In its sample, this clonotype was seen a few times. The chain carries TRBV6-2 or TRBV6-3 and TRBJ2-7; possibly TRBD1 or TRBD2 for D (5 bases each). Trimming shortened V by 2 bases and J by 2 bases, and 10 bases separated the two germline ends. Germline V CDR1 and CDR2: MNHEY, SVGEGT. This CDR3 region has 14 residues. The CDR3: CASSYGTDPYEQYF. As DNA, the CDR3 is TGTGCCAGCAGTTACGGGACGGACCCCTACGAGCAGTACTTC.

This clonotype was detected many times. The chain joins TRBV20-1 to TRBJ2-5; tentative D call: TRBD2 (5 bases). Germline V gives CDR1 DFQATT, CDR2 SNEGSKA (reference sequence). The V end was cut by 5 bases, the J end by 5 bases, with 12 bases between. The CDR3 extends over 12 amino acids. CDR3 amino acids: CSAPDSSETQYF. The CDR3 DNA reads as TGCAGTGCTCCGGACTCGTCGGAGACCCAGTACTTC.

This clonotype came up a few times. The V call is TRBV6-5, the J call TRBJ1-1; D call uncertain. The CDR3 spans 13 residues. Trimming stripped 7 bases from V and 3 bases from J, with 12 bases between. Germline loops: CDR1 MNHEY, CDR2 SVGAGI. The CDR3, as DNA: TGTGCCAGCACTGGACCGGCCCACACTGAAGCTTTCTTT. Translated, it gives CASTGPAHTEAFF.

This clonotype was recorded a few times. V is TRBV11-2 and J is TRBJ2-1, with TRBD2 identical over 10 bases. The CDR3 contains 15 residues. Per germline, CDR1 SGHAT and CDR2 FQNNGV. V lost 7 bases and J lost 7; bases outside the gene matches: 10. The CDR3 here is CASIAAGLADNEQFF. As DNA, the CDR3 is TGTGCCAGCATAGCCGCCGGACTAGCGGATAATGAGCAGTTCTTC.

This clonotype was counted ten times or more. The chain is built from TRBV11-2 and TRBJ2-3; D tentatively fits TRBD1 or TRBD2 (5 bases each). V gave up 1 base and J gave up 3 bases, with 17 bases separating them. The CDR3 loop spans 17 amino acids. The germline gives CDR1 SGHAT, CDR2 FQNNGV. CDR3 sequence (DNA): TGTGCCAGCAGCTTAGTGGGGGACGCCAGAGGAACAGATACGCAGTATTTT. This gives the protein CASSLVGDARGTDTQYF.

The chain is built from TRBV11-2 and TRBJ2-4; possibly TRBD1 for D (6 bases). CDR3 length: 20 residues. CDR1 SGHAT and CDR2 FQNNGV come from the germline V gene. Trimming left V 0 bases short and J 4 bases short, with 25 bases between. The CDR3 DNA sequence: TGTGCCAGCAGCTTAGAGGACAGTTTTCTCCCTCTCGCGAAGAAAAACATTCAGTACTTC. Its protein product is CASSLEDSFLPLAKKNIQYF. Together with reference TRBV11-2 and TRBJ2-4, the CDR3 gives the full variable domain: EAGVAQSPRYKIIEKRQSVAFWCNPISGHATLYWYQQILGQGPKLLIQFQNNGVVDDSQLPKDRFSAERLKGVDSTLKIQPAKLEDSAVYLCASSLEDSFLPLAKKNIQYFGAGTRLSVL.

This chain connects TRBV7-2 to TRBJ1-1, with D unclear. This CDR3 region has 15 residues. V lost 1 base and J lost 7, with 16 bases in between. Germline CDR1 and CDR2: SGHTA and FQGNSA. The CDR3 DNA follows: TGTGCCAGCAGCTTAGACAGCGGGTTTAGTGGTGAAGCTTTCTTT. It yields the protein CASSLDSGFSGEAFF.

This clonotype was seen many times. The chain links TRBV25-1 to TRBJ2-2; D uncertain. V lost 1 base and J lost 3, with 9 bases in between. This CDR3 is 15 amino acids long. Germline V gene lookup returns CDR1 MGHDK and CDR2 SYGVNS. CDR3 loop: CASSELSDDTGELFF. The CDR3 bases are TGTGCCAGCAGTGAATTGTCTGATGACACCGGGGAGCTGTTTTTT.

In this sample, this clonotype turned up once. The chain has TRBV2 and TRBJ1-6; D remains unclear. This CDR3 comprises 16 residues. Germline CDR1 reads SNHLY; CDR2 reads FYNNEI. V dropped 7 bases and J dropped 0 bases, with 13 bases sitting between them. The CDR3 sequence is CASISDASSYNSPLHF. For the CDR3, the DNA is TGTGCCAGCATTTCGGATGCGAGCTCCTATAATTCACCCCTCCACTTT.

The rearrangement uses TRBV6-6 and TRBJ2-3; maybe TRBD2 (7 bases). The germline gives CDR1 MNHNY, CDR2 SVGAGI (reference sequence). With 7 bases removed from V and 2 bases from J, the gap between germline ends came to 22 bases. This CDR3 region has 17 residues. CDR3 sequence (DNA): TGTGCCAGCACCTGGGGGGGGCCCTGGGAGCACACAGATACGCAGTATTTT. This codes for CASTWGGPWEHTDTQYF.

There are many counts of this clonotype. This chain connects TRBV2 to TRBJ2-3; the match to TRBD2 covers 9 bases. The CDR3 is 14 amino acids. CDR1 and CDR2 from the germline V gene are SNHLY and FYNNEI. The V segment lost 6 bases and the J segment 1 base; nucleotides outside the gene matches: 2. The CDR3 nucleotides read TGTGCCAGCAGGCGCGGGGGGGGCACAGATACGCAGTATTTT. This sequence encodes CASRRGGGTDTQYF.

This clonotype was observed a few times. The gene calls are TRBV29-1 and TRBJ2-7, with 9 bases identical to TRBD1. Germline CDR1 is SQVTM and CDR2 is ANQGSEA. The CDR3 consists of 12 residues. The ends lost 7 bases at V and 3 bases at J; junction bases unmatched: 4. In DNA form, the CDR3 reads TGCAGCGCCAGGGACAGGGTCTACGAGCAGTACTTC. It is translated as CSARDRVYEQYF.

This clonotype occurred a few times. This chain links TRBV20-1 with TRBJ2-1, with 10 bases fitting TRBD2. CDR1 and CDR2 from the germline V gene are DFQATT and SNEGSKA (reference sequence). This CDR3 has 13 residues. V lost 5 bases, J lost 6 bases, and 4 bases stayed unmatched. CDR3 nucleotide sequence: TGCAGTGCTCTAGCGGGAGTCGGCAATGAGCAGTTCTTC. Translation gives CSALAGVGNEQFF.

This clonotype was counted a few times. This sequence joins TRBV20-1 and TRBJ2-3; D unclear. V lost 3 bases and J lost 7, with 8 bases in between. Germline V gene lookup returns CDR1 DFQATT and CDR2 SNEGSKA (reference sequence). The CDR3 spans 11 residues. The CDR3 nucleotides are TGCAGTGCTAGTAATAAGAATACGCAGTATTTT. Translating it yields CSASNKNTQYF.